The next 6 T cell receptor beta chains were all read from a single sample in a study of blood T cell repertoires in COVID-19. Clones were sequenced by immunoSEQ multiplex PCR, and TCRdb holds only the in-frame ones, with some missing. The sample comprises some 72,000 clones, approximately 90% of which are singletons, and around 0.6% rests with the top ten. Sequencing input: peripheral blood. The source is a man aged 60-69 years with acute or convalescent COVID-19.

The chain couples TRBV5-1 to TRBJ2-7; 7 positions agree with TRBD2. Germline values: CDR1 SGHRS, CDR2 YFSETQ. V shed 0 bases and J 0 bases; nucleotides not matched to a gene: 3. This CDR3 region has 15 residues. CDR3 sequence reads: CASSLAGGGSYEQYF. In DNA, the CDR3 is TGCGCCAGCAGCTTGGCAGGCGGGGGCTCCTACGAGCAGTACTTC. Based on the CDR3 plus reference TRBV5-1 and TRBJ2-7, the full variable domain is KAGVTQTPRYLIKTRGQQVTLSCSPISGHRSVSWYQQTPGQGLQFLFEYFSETQRNKGNFPGRFSGRQFSNSRSEMNVSTLELGDSALYLCASSLAGGGSYEQYFGPGTRLTVT.

CDR3 nucleotide sequence: TGTGCCAGCAGCTGCCGGGACAGACATTATAGCAATCAGCCCCAGCATTTT. Residues: CASSCRDRHYSNQPQHF. J is TRBJ1-5 and V is TRBV7-7; TRBD1 aligns across 7 bases. This CDR3 spans 17 amino acids. Germline CDR1 and CDR2: SSHAT and FNYEAQ (reference sequence). V was clipped by 4 bases and J by 0 bases; unmatched bases: 9.

The chain has TRBV11-3 and TRBJ2-2; tentatively, D is TRBD2 (5 bases). The length of the CDR3 is 17 residues. Germline CDR1 SGHNT, CDR2 YENEEA. Trimming cost V 3 bases and J 2 bases, with 16 bases left between them. DNA for the CDR3: TGTGCCAGCAGCTTGAGGCCTCCGGGGTCTAACACCGGGGAGCTGTTTTTT. Encoded protein: CASSLRPPGSNTGELFF. Variable domain in full (rest from reference TRBV11-3 and TRBJ2-2): EAGVVQSPRYKIIEKKQPVAFWCNPISGHNTLYWYLQNLGQGPELLIRYENEEAVDDSQLPKDRFSAERLKGVDSTLKIQPAELGDSAVYLCASSLRPPGSNTGELFFGEGSRLTVL.

The chain is built from TRBV7-7 and TRBJ2-5; tentatively, D is TRBD2 (5 bases). V was pared by 0 bases and J by 5 bases, with 16 bases between. Germline V gives CDR1 SSHAT, CDR2 FNYEAQ (reference sequence). The CDR3 runs to 16 residues. The CDR3 reads CASSLAAGLIGETQYF. In DNA, the CDR3 is TGTGCCAGCAGCTTAGCGGCCGGACTGATAGGGGAGACCCAGTACTTC.

The table lists this clone with a few counts. This chain links TRBV7-8 with TRBJ2-7, with 10 positions matching TRBD2. The V gene end was trimmed by 5 bases and the J gene end by 2 bases; junction bases not matched to a gene: 3. Germline lookup yields CDR1 SGHVS and CDR2 FQNEAQ. The CDR3 extends over 14 amino acids. CDR3 bases: TGTGCCAGCAGCCTCGGACTAGCGGCCTACGAGCAGTACTTC. Translation gives CASSLGLAAYEQYF.

The rearrangement joins TRBV7-2 to TRBJ1-1, with D uncertain. CDR1 SGHTA and CDR2 FQGNSA come from the germline V gene. Trimming cost V 6 bases and J 0 bases, with 11 bases left between them. The CDR3 consists of 14 residues. Here the CDR3 reads CASRLTEMNTEAFF. The CDR3 bases are TGTGCCAGCAGACTTACAGAGATGAACACTGAAGCTTTCTTT.